Listed below are T cell receptor beta chains from one sample, sequenced in a study of CD8+ T cells in alopecia areata. Repertoires were generated with immunoSEQ multiplex PCR, while TCRdb's copy carries only in-frame clones and drops some. This table holds 50,000 to 70,000 clones, 40% to 50% found once. The sequencing sample was made of NKG2D-low CD8+ T cells sorted from blood. The receptors come from a human donor with alopecia areata. CDR3s include the opening cysteine and the closing phenylalanine or tryptophan. Each record gives: D gene, J gene, V gene, clone size, CDR3 DNA, CDR3 protein. The D gene is left open where the match is weak. Clone size appears in some rows only: once, few, many, or a class for an expanded clone.

>TRBD2|TRBJ2-1|TRBV30|-
TGTGCCTGGAGTACCCTAGCGGGAACCTACAATGAGCAGTTCTTC
CAWSTLAGTYNEQFF
>TRBD1|TRBJ2-7|TRBV4-3|-
TGCGCCAGCAGCCAGTCGGACAGGGGTCCCTACGAGCAGTACTTC
CASSQSDRGPYEQYF
>-|TRBJ2-7|TRBV29-1|-
TGCAGCGTTGAGCCGACAGGTGGCTACGAGCAGTACTTC
CSVEPTGGYEQYF
>TRBD2|TRBJ2-7|TRBV4-3|-
TGCGCCAGCAGCCAAGGGACTAGCGGGAGGTACGAGCAGTACTTC
CASSQGTSGRYEQYF
>-|TRBJ2-4|TRBV19|-
TGTGCCAGTAGTATCCGAGTGACAGGAGATCAGTACTTC
CASSIRVTGDQYF
>-|TRBJ1-6|TRBV7-9|few
TGTGCCAGCAGCCCGCGACAGGATAAAGCCCTCCACTTT
CASSPRQDKALHF
>-|TRBJ1-2|TRBV29-1|-
TGCAGCGTACGGGAGGGAGGTTTCTATGGCTACACCTTC
CSVREGGFYGYTF
>TRBD1|TRBJ2-7|TRBV5-1|-
TGCGCCAGCAGCTTGGGGGACAGCCGCGAGCAGTACTTC
CASSLGDSREQYF
>-|TRBJ2-7|TRBV2|few
TGTGCCAGCACCTACAGATCCTACGAGCAGTACTTC
CASTYRSYEQYF
>-|TRBJ1-1|TRBV7-9|few
TGTGCCAGCAGCAGCAAAGGAGGGTATACTGAAGCTTTCTTT
CASSSKGGYTEAFF
>TRBD2|TRBJ2-1|TRBV29-1|few
TGCAGCGTTGAAGGGACTAGGGGTCGGAATGAGCAGTTCTTC
CSVEGTRGRNEQFF
>TRBD2|TRBJ2-5|TRBV13|few
TGTGCCAGCAGCTTCAGGACTAGCGGGAGTCTTGGGACCCAGTACTTC
CASSFRTSGSLGTQYF
>-|TRBJ1-5|TRBV4-3|-
TGCGCCAGCAGCCGGGGCTTTAGCAATCAGCCCCAGCATTTT
CASSRGFSNQPQHF
>-|TRBJ2-5|TRBV27|-
TGTGCCAGCAGCTCCCTTCGACAAGAGACCCAGTACTTC
CASSSLRQETQYF
>TRBD1|TRBJ2-7|TRBV5-1|many
TGCGCCAGCAGCCTTACAGGGGGCCACAGCTACGAGCAGTACTTC
CASSLTGGHSYEQYF
>-|TRBJ2-7|TRBV20-1|-
TGCAGTGCCGGCTACGAGCAGTACTTC
CSAGYEQYF
>TRBD2|TRBJ2-3|TRBV27|-
TGTGCCAGCAGTTTGTTCGCGGGAGTATCTGCAGATACGCAGTATTTT
CASSLFAGVSADTQYF
>TRBD2|TRBJ2-1|TRBV7-9|-
TGTGCCAGCATTAACGGACTAGCGGGTGTCTACAATGAGCAGTTCTTC
CASINGLAGVYNEQFF
>TRBD1|TRBJ1-1|TRBV5-6|-
TGTGCCAGCAGCCCCAGGACAGGGGGCGGAAGCTGGACTGAAGCTTTCTTT
CASSPRTGGGSWTEAFF
>TRBD2|TRBJ2-1|TRBV19|few
TGTGCCAGTAGCCCGACTAGCGGGGGGGCCTACAATGAGCAGTTCTTC
CASSPTSGGAYNEQFF
>TRBD2|TRBJ2-1|TRBV19|few
TGTGCCAGTAGGACGGCAGCGGGAGCCAATGAGCAGTTCTTC
CASRTAAGANEQFF
>-|TRBJ2-3|TRBV2|-
TGTGCCAGCACCCTTTCGGACAGAGCGGCCTACACAGATACGCAGTATTTT
CASTLSDRAAYTDTQYF
>TRBD1|TRBJ2-5|TRBV29-1|few
TGCAGCGTTGACAGGGGGCGTCGAGAGACCCAGTACTTC
CSVDRGRRETQYF
>-|TRBJ2-1|TRBV4-3|few
TGCGCCAGCAGCCAAGATCGCCCAAACCATGAGCAGTTCTTC
CASSQDRPNHEQFF
>TRBD1|TRBJ2-7|TRBV30|-
TGTGCCTCAAGCAGGGGGAGCTCCTACGAGCAGTACTTC
CASSRGSSYEQYF
>TRBD1|TRBJ1-6|TRBV5-1|-
TGCGCCAGCAAAGACCCGACAGGGGGCTTAAATTCACCCCTCCACTTT
CASKDPTGGLNSPLHF